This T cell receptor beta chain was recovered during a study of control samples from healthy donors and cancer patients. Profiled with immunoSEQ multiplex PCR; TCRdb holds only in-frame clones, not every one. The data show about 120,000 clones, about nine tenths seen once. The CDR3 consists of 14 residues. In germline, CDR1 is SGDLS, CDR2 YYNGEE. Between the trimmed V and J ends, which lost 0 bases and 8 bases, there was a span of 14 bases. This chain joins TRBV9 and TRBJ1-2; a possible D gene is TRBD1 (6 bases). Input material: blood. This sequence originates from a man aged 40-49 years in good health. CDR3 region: CASSVVDSFFGYTF. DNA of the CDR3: TGTGCCAGCAGCGTAGTGGACAGCTTCTTCGGCTACACCTTC.